The 3 T cell receptor beta chains below all came from one sample that was sequenced in a study of T-cell memory formation after mild COVID-19. TCRdb called the 5' RACE reads again in MiXCR, with one record for every CDR3 protein. In the table there are 300,000 to 400,000 distinct CDR3 sequences, 25% to 30% of which are singletons. Material for sequencing was PBMCs or a T cell subset sorted from them (not recorded which). The receptor source for this set is an adult woman who had mild COVID-19 (a few samples of this study predate the infection). Cell type and time point are not known.

This clonotype has only a few counts. V and J are TRBV24-1 and TRBJ2-1; 9 nucleotides align to TRBD1. Germline V gene lookup returns CDR1 KGHDR and CDR2 SFDVKD. This CDR3 has 16 amino acids. V dropped 5 bases and J dropped 6; count of bases not matched to a gene: 10. The CDR3 DNA reads TGTGCCACCAGTGGCCAAGGGACAGGGCTGGGCAATGAGCAGTTCTTC. Protein sequence: CATSGQGTGLGNEQFF.

This clonotype came up once. This chain connects TRBV4-1 to TRBJ2-3, with TRBD2 as a possible D gene (5 bases). CDR3 length equals 13 residues. Trimming took off 3 bases at V and 5 bases at J, with 9 bases between the two ends. Germline V lookup: CDR1 MGHRA, CDR2 YSYEKL. The CDR3 loop is CASSQREQDTQYF. CDR3 nucleotides: TGCGCCAGCAGCCAGAGGGAGCAAGATACGCAGTATTTT.

CDR3 sequence (DNA): TGTGCCAGCAGCCAGACAGGAAAGACCCAGTACTTC. It translates to CASSQTGKTQYF. The chain carries TRBV14 and TRBJ2-5; possibly TRBD1 for D (6 bases). Trimming cost V 3 bases and J 6 bases, with 8 bases left between them. The CDR3 has 12 amino acids. CDR1 and CDR2 from the germline V gene are SGHDN and FVKESK.